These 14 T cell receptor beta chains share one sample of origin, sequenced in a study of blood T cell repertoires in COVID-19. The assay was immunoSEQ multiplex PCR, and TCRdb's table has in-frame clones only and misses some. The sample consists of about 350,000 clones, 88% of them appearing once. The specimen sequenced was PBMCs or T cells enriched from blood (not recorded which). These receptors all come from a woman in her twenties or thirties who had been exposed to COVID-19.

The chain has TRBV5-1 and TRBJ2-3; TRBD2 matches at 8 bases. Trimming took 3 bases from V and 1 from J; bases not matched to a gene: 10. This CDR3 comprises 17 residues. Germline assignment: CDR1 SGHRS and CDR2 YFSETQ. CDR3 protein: CASSSSGAGVGTDTQYF. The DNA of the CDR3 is TGCGCCAGCAGCTCCTCCGGAGCGGGAGTCGGCACAGATACGCAGTATTTT.

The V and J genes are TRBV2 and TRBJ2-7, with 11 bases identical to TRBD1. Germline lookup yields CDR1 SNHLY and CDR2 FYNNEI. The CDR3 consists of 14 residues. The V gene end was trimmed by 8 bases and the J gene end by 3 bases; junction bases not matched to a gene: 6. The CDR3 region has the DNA TGTGCCAGCGCCGGGACAGGGGGAATCTACGAGCAGTACTTC. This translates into CASAGTGGIYEQYF.

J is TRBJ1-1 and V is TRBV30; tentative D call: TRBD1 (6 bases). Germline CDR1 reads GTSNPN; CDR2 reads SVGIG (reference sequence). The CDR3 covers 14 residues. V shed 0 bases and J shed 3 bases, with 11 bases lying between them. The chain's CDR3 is CAWSVTGGYTEAFF. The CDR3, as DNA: TGTGCCTGGAGTGTAACGGGGGGCTACACTGAAGCTTTCTTT.

Written as DNA, the CDR3 is TGTGCCAGCAGTTCAACGGGACTAGCGGGGTACGAGCAGTACTTC. It encodes CASSSTGLAGYEQYF. V gene TRBV11-3 combines with J gene TRBJ2-7, with TRBD2 matching 13 bases. CDR3 length equals 15 residues. With 6 bases clipped from V and 4 bases from J, the junction kept 6 bases outside the gene matches. Germline CDR1 reads SGHNT; CDR2 reads YENEEA. Variable domain in full (rest from reference TRBV11-3 and TRBJ2-7): EAGVVQSPRYKIIEKKQPVAFWCNPISGHNTLYWYLQNLGQGPELLIRYENEEAVDDSQLPKDRFSAERLKGVDSTLKIQPAELGDSAVYLCASSSTGLAGYEQYFGPGTRLTVT.

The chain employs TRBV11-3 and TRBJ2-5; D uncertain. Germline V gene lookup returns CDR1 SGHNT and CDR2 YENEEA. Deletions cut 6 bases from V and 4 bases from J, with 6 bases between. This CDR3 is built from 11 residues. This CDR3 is CASRARETQYF. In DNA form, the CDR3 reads TGTGCCAGCAGAGCTAGAGAGACCCAGTACTTC. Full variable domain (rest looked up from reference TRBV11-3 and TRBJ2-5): EAGVVQSPRYKIIEKKQPVAFWCNPISGHNTLYWYLQNLGQGPELLIRYENEEAVDDSQLPKDRFSAERLKGVDSTLKIQPAELGDSAVYLCASRARETQYFGPGTRLLVL.

CDR3 sequence (DNA): TGTGCCAGTAGTATAGGGTCTTTCATCGGGCAGTTCTTC. Translated, it gives CASSIGSFIGQFF. The chain employs TRBV19 and TRBJ2-1; D remains ambiguous. V lost 1 base to trimming and J lost 12 bases, with 13 bases between them. CDR1 is LNHDA and CDR2 is SQIVND in the germline V gene (reference sequence). This CDR3 region has 13 residues.

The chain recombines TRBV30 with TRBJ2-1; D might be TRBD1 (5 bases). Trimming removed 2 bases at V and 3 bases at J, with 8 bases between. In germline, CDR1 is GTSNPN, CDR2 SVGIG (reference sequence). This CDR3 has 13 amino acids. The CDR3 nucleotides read TGTGCCTGGAGTAAAGGGGTCTACAATGAGCAGTTCTTC. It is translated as CAWSKGVYNEQFF.

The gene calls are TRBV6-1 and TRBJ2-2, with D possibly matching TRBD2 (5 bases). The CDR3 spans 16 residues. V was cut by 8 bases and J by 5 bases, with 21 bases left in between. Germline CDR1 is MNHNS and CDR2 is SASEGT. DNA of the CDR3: TGTGCCAGCTGTGTGGGAACTAGGATTCGGACCGGGGAGCTGTTTTTT. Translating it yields CASCVGTRIRTGELFF.

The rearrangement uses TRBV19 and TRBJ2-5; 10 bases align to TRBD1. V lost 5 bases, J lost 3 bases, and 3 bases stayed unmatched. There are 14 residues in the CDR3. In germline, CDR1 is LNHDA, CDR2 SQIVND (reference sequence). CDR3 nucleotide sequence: TGTGCCAGTAGTTTAGGGACAGGGGAAGAGACCCAGTACTTC. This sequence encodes CASSLGTGEETQYF.

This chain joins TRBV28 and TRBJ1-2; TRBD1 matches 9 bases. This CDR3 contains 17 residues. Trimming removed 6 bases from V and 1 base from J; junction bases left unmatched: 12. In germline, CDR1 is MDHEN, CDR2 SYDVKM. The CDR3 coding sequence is TGTGCCAGCAGCAGTCCCGGGACAGGGCCCCTTAACTATGGCTACACCTTC. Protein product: CASSSPGTGPLNYGYTF.

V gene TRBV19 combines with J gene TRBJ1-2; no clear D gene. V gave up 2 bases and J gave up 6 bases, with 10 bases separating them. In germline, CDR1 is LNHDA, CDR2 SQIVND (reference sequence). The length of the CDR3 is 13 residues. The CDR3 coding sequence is TGTGCCAGTAGTATAATAACCGGGGATGGCTACACCTTC. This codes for CASSIITGDGYTF.

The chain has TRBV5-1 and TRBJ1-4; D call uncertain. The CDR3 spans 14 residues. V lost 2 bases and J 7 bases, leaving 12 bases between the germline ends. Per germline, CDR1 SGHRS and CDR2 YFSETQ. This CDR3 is CASSLWESGEKLFF. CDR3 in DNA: TGCGCCAGCAGCTTATGGGAGAGCGGTGAAAAACTGTTTTTT.

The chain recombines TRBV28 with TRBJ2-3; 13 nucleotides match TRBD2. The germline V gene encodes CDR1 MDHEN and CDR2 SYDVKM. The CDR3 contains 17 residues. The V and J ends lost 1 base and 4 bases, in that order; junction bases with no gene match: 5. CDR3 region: CASSLLTSGRNSDTQYF. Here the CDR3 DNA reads TGTGCCAGCAGTTTATTGACTAGCGGGAGGAACTCAGATACGCAGTATTTT.

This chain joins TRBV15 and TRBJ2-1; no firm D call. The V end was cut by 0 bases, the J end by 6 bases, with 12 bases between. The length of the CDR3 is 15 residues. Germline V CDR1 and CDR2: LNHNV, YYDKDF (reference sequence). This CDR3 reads CATSRDWALANEQFF. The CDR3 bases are TGTGCCACCAGCAGAGATTGGGCCCTCGCCAATGAGCAGTTCTTC.